This T cell receptor beta chain originates from a study of glioma-infiltrating T cells after dendritic cell vaccination. With respect to this clone: As yet, its antigen is unknown.

Here immunoSEQ multiplex PCR was the method, and the copy in TCRdb shows in-frame clones only, minus some. The repertoire has 65,000 to 90,000 clones, roughly 80% of them found once; the top ten carry roughly 2%. Study-wide findings and caveats: Only a small number of patients had complete blood and tumor samples.

The V end was cut by 8 bases, the J end by 8 bases, with 15 bases between. The CDR3 runs to 12 residues. Per germline, CDR1 MNHEY and CDR2 SVGAGI. The source was blood, collected before dendritic cell vaccination. This chain uses TRBV6-5 with TRBJ1-2; weak D call: TRBD1 (5 bases). The clonotype comes from a human donor with glioblastoma. Here the CDR3 DNA reads TGTGCCAGCGGATTGGCGGGGGTCGGCTACACCTTC. Translated: CASGLAGVGYTF.